These T cell receptor beta chains were read from a single sample in a study of tumor-infiltrating lymphocytes in primary liver carcinoma. TCRdb itself ran the multiplex PCR reads through MiXCR, one entry per CDR3 protein. This table has roughly 32,000 distinct CDR3 sequences, over 60% appearing once. The sample consisted of liver tumor tissue from sampling region 5. The receptors were gathered from a man between 40 and 49 years old with primary liver carcinoma and hepatitis B virus infection. CDR3s include the opening cysteine and the closing phenylalanine or tryptophan. D genes are given only for firm matches. Some rows have no size entry. The others give once, few or many, or a class for an expanded clone.

NA | TRBJ2-7 | TRBV11-1 | large | TGTGCCAGCAGCTTAACTCACTACGAGCAGTACTTC | CASSLTHYEQYF
TRBD1 | TRBJ1-2 | TRBV9 | few | TGTGCCAGCAGCGCCCCGACAGGGACGCATTCTAACTATGGCTACACCTTC | CASSAPTGTHSNYGYTF
NA | TRBJ1-2 | TRBV7-9 | large | TGTGCCAGCAGCCCCGAGGGCAGGCTGTCCCAGTATGGCTACACCTTC | CASSPEGRLSQYGYTF
NA | TRBJ2-7 | TRBV29-1 | few | TGCAGCGTTGGAAGCGGTGCGTCCCACGAGCAGTACTTC | CSVGSGASHEQYF
NA | TRBJ2-7 | TRBV10-3 | NA | TGTACCATCAGTGAGATCAGGTTAAGTACTTACGAGCAGTACTTC | CTISEIRLSTYEQYF
NA | TRBJ2-3 | TRBV4-3 | NA | TGCGCCAGCAGCCAGTCGGTCTGGCTGGGTGATCCCGATGATACGCAGTATTTT | CASSQSVWLGDPDDTQYF
TRBD1 | TRBJ2-7 | TRBV5-1 | once | TGCTCCAGCAGCTTGGGGGGGACAGGGGTCCAGTACGAGCAGTACTTC | CSSSLGGTGVQYEQYF
TRBD1 | TRBJ2-1 | TRBV7-9 | NA | TGTGCCAGCAGCTTAGCATATCAGGGGGCTAAAACAAATGAGCACTTCTTC | CASSLAYQGAKTNEHFF
TRBD1 | TRBJ2-7 | TRBV13 | NA | TGTGCCAGCAGCTTGAACAGGGGGAAAGAGCAGTACTTC | CASSLNRGKEQYF
NA | TRBJ1-1 | TRBV5-6 | NA | TGTGCCAGCAGCCAGAATCACCGATACGGACGGGAAGGAGCTTTCTTT | CASSQNHRYGREGAFF
NA | TRBJ1-1 | TRBV14 | once | TGTGCCAGCAAGCCCCGGGAGGGAAACTCTGAAGCTTTCTTT | CASKPREGNSEAFF
TRBD1 | TRBJ2-7 | TRBV29-1 | NA | TGCAGCGTTGAAGTTGGGGACAGTTTTAACTACGAGCAGTACTTC | CSVEVGDSFNYEQYF
NA | TRBJ2-7 | TRBV11-2 | NA | TGTGCCAGCAGCCTCTCTCGGGGGAGCTACTACAAGCAGTACTTT | CASSLSRGSYYKQYF
TRBD1 | TRBJ1-2 | TRBV11-2 | large | TGTGCCAGCAGCCAAACAGGGGTTAGCGGCTACACCTTC | CASSQTGVSGYTF
TRBD2 | TRBJ2-5 | TRBV6-1 | NA | TGTGCCAGCAGTGCACCGACCTGCGGGGGAGAGACTCAGTACTTC | CASSAPTCGGETQYF
TRBD2 | TRBJ2-1 | TRBV11-2 | NA | TGTGCCAGCAGTATTTCAGCGGGAGGATACAATGAGCAGTTCTTC | CASSISAGGYNEQFF
TRBD2 | TRBJ2-7 | TRBV6-5 | NA | TGTGCCAGCAGTTACTCGACTAGCTGGAGCTTGGTTTACGAGCAATATTTC | CASSYSTSWSLVYEQYF
NA | TRBJ2-7 | TRBV4-1 | once | TGCGCAGCCGGATCCTTCTACAGGCAGTACTTC | CAAGSFYRQYF
TRBD2 | TRBJ2-2 | TRBV11-2 | medium-sized | TGTGCCAGCAGCTCTAGCGGGAGTGCCCCCGGGGAGCTGTTTTTT | CASSSSGSAPGELFF
TRBD2 | TRBJ2-7 | TRBV6-5 | NA | TGTGCAAGCACTTACTCGACTAGCGGGGGCTTGGTTTACGAGCAGTACTTC | CASTYSTSGGLVYEQYF
NA | TRBJ2-7 | TRBV6-2/TRBV6-3 | NA | TGTGCCAGCTGTTACTCCGGCGAGCAATACTTC | CASCYSGEQYF
TRBD2 | TRBJ2-1 | TRBV2 | NA | TGTGCCAGCAGTGACACCGGGACTAGCGGGAGGACGATTCAATTTAATGAGCAGTTCTTC | CASSDTGTSGRTIQFNEQFF
TRBD1 | TRBJ1-1 | TRBV29-1 | NA | TGCAGCATTTCGACCGGACAGGGGGCGTTTAGCACTGAAACTTTCTTT | CSISTGQGAFSTETFF
NA | TRBJ2-2 | TRBV11-2 | NA | TGTGCAAGCACTTTAGCGTTAGGAGGGGCGAACACCGGGGAGCTGTTTTTT | CASTLALGGANTGELFF
TRBD1 | TRBJ2-3 | TRBV5-8 | NA | TGTGTCAGCAGCCCTGGGACAGTAACATACACAGATGCGCAGTATTTT | CVSSPGTVTYTDAQYF
TRBD2 | TRBJ2-7 | TRBV4-2 | NA | TGTGCCAACAGTGGAGAACCGGGACTAGCGGGAGGGCCACACGAGCAGCACTTC | CANSGEPGLAGGPHEQHF
NA | TRBJ2-4 | TRBV29-1 | NA | TGCAGTGTTGAGGGGCAGGGCCTCGGGGGTATTCAGTACTTC | CSVEGQGLGGIQYF
TRBD2 | TRBJ2-7 | TRBV6-2/TRBV6-3 | NA | TGTGCCAGCAGTTACTCGGCTAGCGGCACGAACGAGCAGTATTTC | CASSYSASGTNEQYF
TRBD2 | TRBJ2-5 | TRBV11-2 | NA | TGTGCCAGGAGTCAAACTCCTGGCGGGGGGAAAGGGATCCAGTACTTC | CARSQTPGGGKGIQYF
TRBD2 | TRBJ2-7 | TRBV10-3 | NA | TGTGCCATCACAAAACGATCGGGACTAGCAGGAGGGTTCTCCTACGAGCGGTACTTC | CAITKRSGLAGGFSYERYF
NA | TRBJ1-2 | TRBV9 | few | TGTGCCAGCAGCTCACAGGACGCCTTATACGGCTACACCTTC | CASSSQDALYGYTF
NA | TRBJ2-4 | TRBV5-5 | medium-sized | TGTGCCAGCAGCTTGGAACAGGCCAAAAACATTCAGTACTTC | CASSLEQAKNIQYF
NA | TRBJ2-7 | TRBV10-3 | many | TGTGCCATCAGTGAGATCAGGTTAAGGACTTACGAGCAGTACTTC | CAISEIRLRTYEQYF
TRBD1 | TRBJ2-1 | TRBV11-1 | NA | TGCGCCAGCAGCTCCCACGGACAGGGTAGCAATGAGCAGTTCTTC | CASSSHGQGSNEQFF
TRBD2 | TRBJ2-1 | TRBV10-3 | once | TGTGCCATCAGTGAGTCAGGGACTAGCGTGAGTCGCGAACAGTTCTTC | CAISESGTSVSREQFF
TRBD2 | TRBJ2-2 | TRBV9 | once | TGTGCCAGCAGCGCAACAATAGCGGGGGGTACCGGGGAGCTGTTTTTT | CASSATIAGGTGELFF
TRBD2 | TRBJ2-7 | TRBV7-8 | NA | TGTGCCAGCAGCTTTCTAGCGGGAACAGCCCACGAGCAGTACTTC | CASSFLAGTAHEQYF
NA | TRBJ2-3 | TRBV10-3 | NA | TGTGCCATCAGCCTGGACTACCAATGGGGCACAGATACGCAGTACTTT | CAISLDYQWGTDTQYF
NA | TRBJ2-2 | TRBV12-5 | NA | TGTGCTAGTGGTGTGGATCGGGGATCAGGCACCGAGGAGCTGTTTTTT | CASGVDRGSGTEELFF
TRBD2 | TRBJ2-3 | TRBV6-2/TRBV6-3 | NA | TGTGCCAGTAAAAAAGCGGGGAAGTTAACGAGGACAGATACGCAGTATTTT | CASKKAGKLTRTDTQYF
TRBD1 | TRBJ2-7 | TRBV10-1 | NA | TGCACCATCCCACGAGGACAGGGGTTGTACGAGCAGTACTTC | CTIPRGQGLYEQYF
NA | TRBJ1-5 | TRBV6-5 | NA | TGCGCCAGCAGGTCCCGGGACGGGCTAAATCAGCCCCAGCATTTT | CASRSRDGLNQPQHF
TRBD2 | TRBJ2-3 | TRBV4-1 | NA | TGCGCCAGCAGCCAACTGGGATTAGCGGGAGGGCCGCAGGGCACAGATACGCAGTATTTT | CASSQLGLAGGPQGTDTQYF
TRBD2 | TRBJ2-5 | TRBV20-1 | NA | TGCAGTGCTAGAGGTAGGGGCGGGAGGGCCAGATGGACCCAGTACTTC | CSARGRGGRARWTQYF
NA | TRBJ1-2 | TRBV30 | NA | TGTGCCTGGAGTGTAGGGACGTACCTCGAAGGCGGCTACACCTTC | CAWSVGTYLEGGYTF
TRBD1 | TRBJ1-1 | TRBV5-5 | many | TGTGCCAGCAGCAGCACAGGGGATAAGAACACTGAAGCTTTCTTT | CASSSTGDKNTEAFF
TRBD1 | TRBJ2-1 | TRBV11-2 | NA | TGTGCCAGCAGCTTACTGACAGGGACACGGTTCTTC | CASSLLTGTRFF
NA | TRBJ2-3 | TRBV6-5 | few | TGTGCCAGCAGTTATGCGGGGCTAAACACAGATACGCAGTATTTT | CASSYAGLNTDTQYF
TRBD1 | TRBJ1-2 | TRBV4-3 | NA | TGCGCCAGCAGCCCCCGACAGGGAGGGTCCGACTATGGCTACACCTTC | CASSPRQGGSDYGYTF
NA | TRBJ2-7 | TRBV10-3 | NA | TGTGCCATCGGTGGAACTGGGACCGCGTCCTACGAGCAGTACTTC | CAIGGTGTASYEQYF
NA | TRBJ1-2 | TRBV6-1 | NA | TGTGCCAGCAGTGAAGTGGTGTCTAACGGCTACACCTTC | CASSEVVSNGYTF
TRBD2 | TRBJ2-7 | TRBV4-2 | NA | TGTGACAGCAGTGGAAAGCCGGGACTAGCGGGAGGGCCACACGAGCAATACTTC | CDSSGKPGLAGGPHEQYF
NA | TRBJ2-2 | TRBV6-2/TRBV6-3 | NA | TGTGTCAGCAGTCCGCAGGGCGGCAGGGAGCTGTTTTTT | CVSSPQGGRELFF
NA | TRBJ2-3 | TRBV21-1 | many | TGTGCCAGCAGCAAAGTTCAGGACAGGGGGCGGTTGGATACGCAGTATTTT | CASSKVQDRGRLDTQYF
NA | TRBJ1-1 | TRBV4-2 | NA | TGTGACAGCAGCCAAGAGTACGGGCAGGGTTTTAGGACTGAAGCTTTCTTT | CDSSQEYGQGFRTEAFF
NA | TRBJ2-7 | TRBV6-6 | NA | TGTGCCAGCAGTCACGACCCCTACGGGAAGTACGAGCAGTACTTC | CASSHDPYGKYEQYF